The source of this T cell receptor beta chain is a study of PD-L1 blockade in urothelial cancer. Looking at the study overall: Dosed intravenously at 1,200 mg every 3 weeks, atezolizumab was initiated by patients at some point between 2013 and 2014.

The time point: peripheral blood 6 weeks after treatment start. This table comes from immunoSEQ multiplex PCR, and its TCRdb copy is limited to in-frame clones, with some not included. The top ten clones hold roughly 2.3% of a sample with 100,000 to 150,000 clones, roughly 86% of them seen once. This clone turned up a few times. V lost 6 bases and J 6 bases, leaving 11 bases between the germline ends. The germline CDR1 and CDR2 sequences are MDHEN and SYDVKM. The CDR3 covers 12 residues. This sequence was found in a man aged 45 to 65 with urothelial cancer. The source was PBMCs, collected around atezolizumab (anti-PD-L1) treatment. This chain links TRBV28 with TRBJ1-2, with D possibly being TRBD1 (5 bases). The DNA of the CDR3 is TGTGCCAGCAGATCGACGGGGGATGGCTACACCTTC. Its translation is CASRSTGDGYTF.